This T cell receptor (beta chain) was captured in a study of CD8 T cells in ankylosing spondylitis. To note about this clonotype: Its antigen remains unidentified.

General study findings and limits: Clones linked to disease, bearing a CD8+ phenotype, were relatively rare in peripheral blood. According to the report, clones linked to the disease were significantly enriched in matched synovial fluid samples taken from ankylosing spondylitis patients. Some motif variants had been reported before (in reactive arthritis synovial fluid and blood).

Scientists made TCR beta libraries using quantitative 5'-RACE with molecular barcodes. A single record per CDR3 protein comes from TCRdb applying MiXCR to the 5' RACE reads. The table includes around 120,000 distinct CDR3 sequences, roughly 8.8% detected once. The CDR3 contains 13 residues. V lost 2 bases to trimming and J lost 3 bases, with 5 bases between them. CDR1 LNHNV and CDR2 YYDKDF come from the germline V gene (reference sequence). The chain carries TRBV15 and TRBJ1-5; D remains unclear. The TCR comes from a male donor with ankylosing spondylitis or in good health (not recorded which). Sequencing input: blood, either unsorted or a sorted T cell fraction (not recorded which). The CDR3 DNA sequence: TGTGCCACCAGCAGATCGATCAATCAGCCCCAGCATTTT. It yields the protein CATSRSINQPQHF.